A single sample is the source of the 21 T cell receptor beta chains below, sequenced in a study of T cell changes during pregnancy in multiple sclerosis. Produced via immunoSEQ multiplex PCR; TCRdb's table is partial and in-frame only. The sample consists of 47,000 or so clones, 80% to 90% of them appearing once. Material: peripheral blood, obtained in the first trimester of pregnancy. All receptors derive from a female donor with multiple sclerosis, enrolled in a pregnancy study.

The chain is built from TRBV5-1 and TRBJ2-3; 11 bases are a match to TRBD2. CDR1 and CDR2 from the germline V gene are SGHRS and YFSETQ. The CDR3 consists of 16 residues. V trimming: 4 bases; J trimming: 3 bases; junction bases outside the gene matches: 7. CDR3 DNA: TGCGCCAGCAGCCCAATAGCGGGGGGGCGTACAGATACGCAGTATTTT. Encoded protein: CASSPIAGGRTDTQYF. Full variable domain (outside the CDR3, taken from reference TRBV5-1 and TRBJ2-3): KAGVTQTPRYLIKTRGQQVTLSCSPISGHRSVSWYQQTPGQGLQFLFEYFSETQRNKGNFPGRFSGRQFSNSRSEMNVSTLELGDSALYLCASSPIAGGRTDTQYFGPGTRLTVL.

This chain joins TRBV27 and TRBJ1-4; TRBD1 matches 10 bases. The CDR3 loop spans 16 amino acids. Trimming cost V 8 bases and J 3 bases; bases outside gene matches: 9. The V gene's germline CDR1 is MNHEY and CDR2 SMNVEV (reference sequence). CDR3 loop: CASAPTGGGSNEKLFF. For the CDR3, the DNA is TGTGCCAGCGCCCCGACAGGGGGCGGTTCTAATGAAAAACTGTTTTTT.

The chain joins TRBV6-6 to TRBJ2-3; 9 bases match TRBD1. This CDR3 contains 15 residues. Trimming at V came to 5 bases and at J to 1 base, leaving 4 bases not matched to a gene. CDR1 is MNHNY and CDR2 is SVGAGI in the germline V gene (reference sequence). The CDR3 sequence: CASSHDRGGTDTQYF. The CDR3 DNA reads TGTGCCAGCAGTCACGACAGGGGGGGCACAGATACGCAGTATTTT.

This clone was seen only once. The chain links TRBV4-2 to TRBJ2-5; D might be TRBD2 (7 bases). V was shortened by 1 base and J by 5 bases, with 17 bases between the two germline ends. Germline CDR1 LGHNA, CDR2 YNFKEQ. This CDR3 has 16 amino acids. The CDR3 protein is CASSQVVGGHHETQYF. CDR3 bases: TGTGCCAGCAGCCAAGTTGTCGGGGGGCATCATGAGACCCAGTACTTC.

The chain couples TRBV5-6 to TRBJ1-1; D not resolved. The CDR3 consists of 13 residues. The V gene lost 4 bases and the J gene lost 0 bases, with 7 bases spanning the gap. Germline CDR1 reads SGHDT; CDR2 reads YYEEEE. The CDR3 nucleotides are TGTGCCAGCAGCCCTCCTATGAACACTGAAGCTTTCTTT. Its protein product is CASSPPMNTEAFF.

The rearrangement joins TRBV19 to TRBJ2-2; 9 bases match TRBD1. CDR3 length: 15 residues. The germline V gene has CDR1 LNHDA and CDR2 SQIVND (reference sequence). V gave up 6 bases and J gave up 5 bases; unmatched junction bases: 7. For the CDR3, the DNA is TGTGCCAGTAGGATGGACAGGGGTCGAACCGGGGAGCTGTTTTTT. Translating it yields CASRMDRGRTGELFF.

J is TRBJ1-2 and V is TRBV7-2; D gene unclear. The germline CDR1 and CDR2 sequences are SGHTA and FQGNSA. CDR3 length: 15 residues. V lost 5 bases to trimming and J lost 6 bases, with 19 bases between them. The CDR3 sequence: CASSPNIRVADGYTF. In DNA form, the CDR3 reads TGTGCCAGCAGCCCGAATATCCGGGTCGCAGATGGCTACACCTTC. The full variable domain, with the rest looked up from reference TRBV7-2 and TRBJ1-2, is GAGVSQSPSNKVTEKGKDVELRCDPISGHTALYWYRQSLGQGLEFLIYFQGNSAPDKSGLPSDRFSAERTGGSVSTLTIQRTQQEDSAVYLCASSPNIRVADGYTFGSGTRLTVV.

The chain recombines TRBV7-2 with TRBJ2-2, with 8 positions matching TRBD1. Trimming removed 5 bases from V and 4 bases from J; junction bases left unmatched: 3. Germline V gene sequence: CDR1 SGHTA, CDR2 FQGNSA. The CDR3 consists of 14 residues. The CDR3 DNA follows: TGTGCCAGCAGCGTGGACAGGGTCACCGGGGAGCTGTTTTTT. This translates into CASSVDRVTGELFF. Using reference TRBV7-2 and TRBJ2-2 for the parts outside the CDR3, the full variable domain is GAGVSQSPSNKVTEKGKDVELRCDPISGHTALYWYRQSLGQGLEFLIYFQGNSAPDKSGLPSDRFSAERTGGSVSTLTIQRTQQEDSAVYLCASSVDRVTGELFFGEGSRLTVL.

DNA of the CDR3: TGTGCCAGCAAGGGACAGAGCAATCAGCCCCAGCATTTT. Encoded protein: CASKGQSNQPQHF. The rearrangement joins TRBV2 to TRBJ1-5, with TRBD1 identical over 7 bases. In germline, CDR1 is SNHLY, CDR2 FYNNEI. There are 13 residues in the CDR3. V was pared by 7 bases and J by 1 base, with 1 base of the junction left unmatched.

CDR3 sequence (DNA): TGTGCCAGCAGTGAACAGGGAATTCTCGAAGCTTTCTTT. This encodes CASSEQGILEAFF. This sequence joins TRBV2 and TRBJ1-1; TRBD1 is a possible D gene (5 bases). V lost 2 bases and J 8 bases, leaving 12 bases between the germline ends. Germline loops: CDR1 SNHLY, CDR2 FYNNEI. The CDR3 has 13 residues. The entire variable domain, with the rest obtained from reference TRBV2 and TRBJ1-1, is as follows: EPEVTQTPSHQVTQMGQEVILRCVPISNHLYFYWYRQILGQKVEFLVSFYNNEISEKSEIFDDQFSVERPDGSNFTLKIRSTKLEDSAMYFCASSEQGILEAFFGQGTRLTVV.

The chain combines TRBV5-4 with TRBJ2-7; 11 nucleotides align to TRBD2. This CDR3 region has 15 residues. The ends lost 6 bases at V and 3 bases at J; junction bases unmatched: 8. Germline assignment: CDR1 SGHNT and CDR2 YYREEE (reference sequence). CDR3 residues: CASTPSGGSVYEQYF. CDR3 in DNA: TGTGCCAGCACCCCTAGCGGGGGGTCCGTCTACGAGCAGTACTTC.

The V and J genes are TRBV5-4 and TRBJ2-1, with D possibly matching TRBD2 (6 bases). Between the trimmed V and J ends, which lost 4 bases and 3 bases, there was a span of 11 bases. In germline, CDR1 is SGHNT, CDR2 YYREEE (reference sequence). The CDR3 spans 14 residues. CDR3 DNA: TGTGCCAGCAGCCAACGGACTAACTACAATGAGCAGTTCTTC. Translating gives CASSQRTNYNEQFF.

The chain joins TRBV27 to TRBJ1-1, with D perhaps TRBD1 (5 bases). Germline CDR1 MNHEY, CDR2 SMNVEV (reference sequence). CDR3 length: 14 residues. V shed 4 bases and J shed 1 base, with 10 bases lying between them. CDR3 DNA: TGTGCCAGCAGTTACGACAGACGGAACACTGAAGCTTTCTTT. This gives the protein CASSYDRRNTEAFF.

The gene calls are TRBV9 and TRBJ2-5; a weak D match, TRBD1 (6 bases). Trimming took 0 bases from V and 2 from J, leaving 11 bases between them. The CDR3 is made up of 15 amino acids. Germline CDR1 reads SGDLS; CDR2 reads YYNGEE. The CDR3 nucleotides are TGTGCCAGCAGCGTAGGGCAGGGGACACAAGAGACCCAGTACTTC. Translated, it gives CASSVGQGTQETQYF.

This chain links TRBV6-5 with TRBJ2-7, with 9 bases fitting TRBD2. J was trimmed by 9 bases and V by 4 bases; bases with no gene match: 10. In germline, CDR1 is MNHEY, CDR2 SVGAGI. The CDR3 contains 14 residues. The CDR3 reads CASSLTSGAPGQYF. In DNA form, the CDR3 reads TGTGCCAGCAGTTTGACTAGCGGAGCCCCCGGGCAGTACTTC.

The rearrangement uses TRBV2 and TRBJ1-2, with TRBD1 matching 8 bases. Trimming took 2 bases from V and 4 from J; bases not matched to a gene: 3. CDR3 length equals 14 residues. In germline, CDR1 is SNHLY, CDR2 FYNNEI. The CDR3 DNA reads as TGTGCCAGCAGTGAAAGGACAGGGATCTATGGCTACACCTTC. This codes for CASSERTGIYGYTF. Full variable domain (rest looked up from reference TRBV2 and TRBJ1-2): EPEVTQTPSHQVTQMGQEVILRCVPISNHLYFYWYRQILGQKVEFLVSFYNNEISEKSEIFDDQFSVERPDGSNFTLKIRSTKLEDSAMYFCASSERTGIYGYTFGSGTRLTVV.

The chain couples TRBV30 to TRBJ1-1; D ambiguous. The CDR3 loop spans 11 amino acids. Germline V lookup: CDR1 GTSNPN, CDR2 SVGIG (reference sequence). Trimming removed 5 bases from V and 7 bases from J, with 11 bases in between. The CDR3 region has the DNA TGTGCCTGGGATATGGGCCTTGAAGCTTTCTTT. It specifies CAWDMGLEAFF.

The rearrangement uses TRBV10-3 and TRBJ1-1, with 9 bases lining up with TRBD1. In germline, CDR1 is ENHRY, CDR2 SYGVKD. Unmatched junction bases numbered 4, after V lost 5 bases and J lost 9 bases. The CDR3 is made up of 12 amino acids. In DNA, the CDR3 is TGTGCCATCAGTCCGACAGGGGGGAAAGCTTTCTTT. It yields the protein CAISPTGGKAFF.

The V gene is TRBV6-1, the J gene TRBJ2-1; D gene unclear. Germline CDR1 and CDR2: MNHNS and SASEGT. This CDR3 is built from 13 residues. Between the trimmed V and J ends, which lost 4 bases and 3 bases, there was a span of 7 bases. CDR3 in amino acids: CASSVVYYNEQFF. The CDR3 DNA sequence: TGTGCCAGCAGTGTTGTTTACTACAATGAGCAGTTCTTC.

In this sample, this clone turned up once. The chain couples TRBV6-4 to TRBJ2-6, with TRBD1 matching over 10 bases. This CDR3 spans 16 amino acids. The germline gives CDR1 MRHNA, CDR2 SNTAGT. Germline trimming cut 6 bases from V and 2 bases from J; bases unmatched to any gene: 4. This chain's CDR3 is CASSPGQGTGANVLTF. CDR3 nucleotide sequence: TGTGCCAGCAGCCCGGGACAGGGGACTGGGGCCAACGTCCTGACTTTC.

This chain uses TRBV6-5 with TRBJ1-2; 9 positions match TRBD1. V lost 5 bases and J lost 4; bases outside the gene matches: 5. CDR1 and CDR2 (germline): MNHEY, SVGAGI. The CDR3 spans 14 residues. For the CDR3, the DNA is TGTGCCAGCAGTCGACAGGGGGGGTTCTATGGCTACACCTTC. It yields the protein CASSRQGGFYGYTF.